Presented here are 18 T cell receptor beta chains from one specimen sequenced in a study of CD8+ T cells in alopecia areata. Following RNA extraction, reverse transcription yielded cDNA that acted as the sequencing template. Repertoires were generated with immunoSEQ multiplex PCR, while TCRdb's copy carries only in-frame clones and drops some. This table has 50,000 to 70,000 clones, 44% appearing once. The source material was NKG2D-low CD8+ T cells sorted from blood. Receptors were obtained from a human donor with alopecia areata.

This clone was detected once. The chain has TRBV29-1 and TRBJ2-7, with 7 bases that match TRBD2. Per the germline V gene, CDR1 is SQVTM and CDR2 is ANQGSEA. The trim removed 0 bases at V and 2 bases at J, leaving 7 bases unmatched. The CDR3 has 15 residues. CDR3 protein: CSVEDPAGDPYEQYF. CDR3 DNA sequence: TGCAGCGTTGAAGATCCGGCGGGGGACCCCTACGAGCAGTACTTC.

This clone turned up a few times. The chain uses TRBV7-9 and TRBJ2-5; perhaps D is TRBD1 or TRBD2 (5 bases each). The V end was cut by 5 bases, the J end by 5 bases, with 9 bases between. The CDR3 covers 12 residues. Germline V lookup: CDR1 SEHNR, CDR2 FQNEAQ (reference sequence). The CDR3 sequence: CASSLGRETQYF. In DNA, the CDR3 is TGTGCCAGCAGCCTGGGACGGGAGACCCAGTACTTC.

This clone was seen a handful of times. The V and J genes are TRBV4-3 and TRBJ2-1; TRBD2 matches at 9 bases. In germline, CDR1 is LGHNA, CDR2 YSLEER. Trimming removed 1 base from V and 2 bases from J; junction bases left unmatched: 0. The CDR3 length is 15 residues. The DNA of the CDR3 is TGCGCCAGCAGCCAAGGACTAGCGGCCTACAATGAGCAGTTCTTC. Translated, it gives CASSQGLAAYNEQFF.

CDR3 region: CASSQDLGVLTF. In nucleotides, the CDR3 is TGCGCCAGCAGCCAAGATTTGGGGGTTCTGACTTTC. This sequence joins TRBV4-3 and TRBJ2-6; D assignment may be TRBD1 or TRBD2 (5 bases each). CDR3 size: 12 residues. CDR1 LGHNA and CDR2 YSLEER come from the germline V gene. V was trimmed by 0 bases and J by 16 bases, leaving 10 bases between them.

This clone has a handful of counts. The V and J genes are TRBV7-8 and TRBJ2-7; D unresolved. V lost 4 bases to trimming and J lost 6 bases, with 10 bases between them. The germline CDR1 and CDR2 sequences are SGHVS and FQNEAQ. This CDR3 is 12 amino acids long. CDR3 bases: TGTGCCAGCAGCTCGACCCCCTTCGAGCAGTACTTC. This codes for CASSSTPFEQYF.

At least ten counts were recorded for this clone. This chain uses TRBV28 with TRBJ2-2, with TRBD2 as a possible D gene (6 bases). The CDR3 loop spans 14 amino acids. Per the germline V gene, CDR1 is MDHEN and CDR2 is SYDVKM. V lost 6 bases and J lost 3, with 11 bases in between. CDR3 protein: CASRGSGDTGELFF. CDR3 DNA sequence: TGTGCCAGCAGGGGTAGCGGAGACACCGGGGAGCTGTTTTTT.

V and J are TRBV4-3 and TRBJ2-7; TRBD2 agrees at 9 bases. The CDR3 is made up of 15 amino acids. In germline, CDR1 is LGHNA, CDR2 YSLEER. J gave up 2 bases and V 3 bases, and 5 bases lay outside the gene matches. CDR3 loop: CASSQGSGSAYEQYF. CDR3 in DNA: TGCGCCAGCAGCCAGGGTAGCGGGAGTGCCTACGAGCAGTACTTC.

This clone showed up just a few times. The chain links TRBV7-9 to TRBJ2-1; TRBD2 agrees at 11 bases. Losses at the gene ends were 6 bases for V and 8 bases for J; bases not matched to a gene: 9. The CDR3 is 15 residues long. Germline CDR1 and CDR2: SEHNR and FQNEAQ (reference sequence). The DNA of the CDR3 is TGTGCCAGCAGTTATACTAGCGGGAGTAGAGATGAGCAGTTCTTC. Amino acid sequence: CASSYTSGSRDEQFF.

The sample holds a few counts of this clone. The rearrangement links TRBV15 to TRBJ2-7, with 9 bases lining up with TRBD2. The germline V gene has CDR1 LNHNV and CDR2 YYDKDF (reference sequence). The CDR3 has 13 residues. Trimming cost V 8 bases and J 3 bases; bases outside gene matches: 5. The CDR3 sequence is CATSTSGGYEQYF. CDR3 nucleotide sequence: TGTGCCACCTCGACTAGCGGAGGCTACGAGCAGTACTTC.

The chain joins TRBV7-9 to TRBJ1-2; TRBD1 might be the D (6 bases). The CDR3 extends over 16 amino acids. V gave up 5 bases and J gave up 3 bases, with 19 bases separating them. The germline V gene has CDR1 SEHNR and CDR2 FQNEAQ (reference sequence). The CDR3 spells CASSPNLGGAYYGYTF. Written as DNA, the CDR3 is TGTGCCAGCAGCCCAAATTTGGGGGGGGCCTACTATGGCTACACCTTC.

This clone has a handful of counts. The chain couples TRBV29-1 to TRBJ2-1, with D possibly matching TRBD1 (5 bases). Trimming cost V 4 bases and J 1 base, with 8 bases left between them. The CDR3 totals 13 residues. Germline CDR1 is SQVTM and CDR2 is ANQGSEA. This chain's CDR3 is CSVVGASYNEQFF. DNA of the CDR3: TGCAGCGTTGTTGGGGCGTCCTACAATGAGCAGTTCTTC.

This clone appeared many times. V and J are TRBV19 and TRBJ1-6; TRBD1 matches at 7 bases. Trimming removed 3 bases from V and 13 bases from J; junction bases left unmatched: 9. Germline assignment: CDR1 LNHDA and CDR2 SQIVND (reference sequence). The length of the CDR3 is 14 residues. CDR3 sequence: CASSMRRDSRPLHF. CDR3 coding DNA: TGTGCCAGTAGTATGAGGCGGGACAGTCGGCCCCTCCACTTT.

The chain joins TRBV9 to TRBJ2-1, with 15 bases fitting TRBD2. Germline CDR1 is SGDLS and CDR2 is YYNGEE. The ends lost 4 bases at V and 7 bases at J; junction bases unmatched: 6. The CDR3 is 16 amino acids. The DNA of the CDR3 is TGTGCCAGCAGCTACGGGACTAGCGGGGGGTTGAATGAGCAGTTCTTC. Translation gives CASSYGTSGGLNEQFF.

This clone was picked up a small number of times. The chain has TRBV29-1 and TRBJ1-2; D possibly corresponds to TRBD1 (6 bases). Germline loops: CDR1 SQVTM, CDR2 ANQGSEA. The CDR3 loop spans 13 amino acids. Trimming removed 0 bases at V and 3 bases at J, with 8 bases between. CDR3 protein: CSVEDPGDYGYTF. The CDR3 region has the DNA TGCAGCGTTGAAGATCCAGGGGACTATGGCTACACCTTC.

This clone was observed a few times. The V and J genes are TRBV28 and TRBJ2-4; perhaps TRBD1 as D (6 bases). Trimming cost V 4 bases and J 7 bases, with 14 bases left between them. CDR3 length: 14 residues. CDR1 and CDR2 from the germline V gene are MDHEN and SYDVKM. Here the CDR3 DNA reads TGTGCCAGCAGTTCCCCCAGGGGCGAGAACATTCAGTACTTC. The encoded protein is CASSSPRGENIQYF.

The chain links TRBV30 to TRBJ2-5, with D unresolved. This CDR3 is 14 amino acids long. Trimming took 4 bases from V and 0 from J, leaving 12 bases between them. Germline values: CDR1 GTSNPN, CDR2 SVGIG (reference sequence). The chain's CDR3 is CAWNIVLDQETQYF. Here the CDR3 DNA reads TGTGCCTGGAATATCGTCCTTGACCAAGAGACCCAGTACTTC.

This sequence joins TRBV11-2 and TRBJ2-3, with 7 positions matching TRBD2. The CDR3 runs to 15 residues. Germline V CDR1 and CDR2: SGHAT, FQNNGV. V lost 3 bases, J lost 2 bases, and 5 bases stayed unmatched. This CDR3 reads CASSFKGGATDTQYF. The CDR3 nucleotides are TGTGCCAGCAGCTTCAAGGGAGGGGCCACAGATACGCAGTATTTT. The complete variable domain, with remaining parts taken from reference TRBV11-2 and TRBJ2-3, reads EAGVAQSPRYKIIEKRQSVAFWCNPISGHATLYWYQQILGQGPKLLIQFQNNGVVDDSQLPKDRFSAERLKGVDSTLKIQPAKLEDSAVYLCASSFKGGATDTQYFGPGTRLTVL.

In this sample, this clone turned up a few times. The chain is built from TRBV29-1 and TRBJ1-1, with 9 bases identical to TRBD1. Germline lookup yields CDR1 SQVTM and CDR2 ANQGSEA. CDR3 size: 15 residues. V lost 3 bases to trimming and J lost 5 bases; unmatched junction nucleotides: 10. In nucleotides, the CDR3 is TGCAGCGTTGAGGCGGGACAGGGAAGTAGTACTGAAGCTTTCTTT. Its protein product is CSVEAGQGSSTEAFF.